The 9 T cell receptor beta chains in this list originate from one sample, sequenced in a study of T cells in women clearing cervical HPV infection. Sequencing was performed with immunoSEQ multiplex PCR; in TCRdb, only in-frame clones are kept and a portion is missing. Its listing shows about 26,000 clones. Material: blood buffy coat. The receptor source for this set is a woman between 18 and 69 years old with a cervical HPV16 infection that either progressed to CIN3+ or cleared (not recorded which).

The part of the CDR3 DNA that was read is TGTGCCAGCGCTACTCTGGTGGAACGAGCTGGGGCCAACGTG. This codes for CASATLVERAGANV. The CDR3 reads in full as CASATLVERAGANVLFF. The genes are TRBV6-2 or TRBV6-3 and TRBJ2-2; D is perhaps TRBD1 (5 bases). The observed sequence ends 3 residues before the CDR3 terminus, with the missing tail filled in from the germline J gene. The CDR3 consists of 17 residues. Germline CDR1 is MNHEY and CDR2 is SVGEGT.

Note on this clone: The read is 3 residues too short to cover the CDR3 end, so that end is filled in from the germline J gene. The V call is TRBV19, the J call TRBJ2-4; TRBD1 aligns across 7 bases. Germline assignment: CDR1 LNHDA and CDR2 SQIVND (reference sequence). The CDR3 loop spans 13 amino acids. The CDR3 bases that were read are TGTGCCAGTAGTATCGACAGGGCCTATGGT. Its translation is CASSIDRAYG. The CDR3 in full is CASSIDRAYGQYF. The full variable domain, with the rest looked up from reference TRBV19 and TRBJ2-4, is DGGITQSPKYLFRKEGQNVTLSCEQNLNHDAMYWYRQDPGQGLRLIYYSQIVNDFQKGDIAEGYSVSREKKESFPLTVTSAQKNPTAFYLCASSIDRAYGQYFGAGTRLSVL.

Note on this clone: The missing CDR3 end, 3 residues past where the read stops, is filled in from the germline J gene. This chain connects TRBV5-1 to TRBJ2-2; TRBD1 might be the D (5 bases). Germline-derived CDR1 and CDR2 are SGHRS and YFSETQ. This CDR3 is built from 14 residues. CDR3 sequence reads: CASSLETDNSPLFF. The CDR3 bases that were read are TGCGCCAGCAGCTTGGAGACAGATAATTCACCG.

Notes on this clone: The read halts 3 residues ahead of the CDR3 end, with the missing end drawn from the germline J gene. The rearrangement joins TRBV7-6 to TRBJ1-6; 10 nucleotides align to TRBD1. CDR1 SGHVS and CDR2 FNYEAQ come from the germline V gene. V trimming: 5 bases; J trimming: 9 bases; junction bases outside the gene matches: 4. The CDR3 extends over 14 amino acids. CDR3 region: CASSPTGGGSPLHF. The CDR3 DNA, read in part, is TGTGCCAGCAGCCCGACAGGGGGCGGTTCACCC.

In the case of this clone: Read coverage stops 3 residues before the CDR3 terminus; the germline J gene supplies the remainder. The J gene is TRBJ2-5, the V gene TRBV7-6; 7 bases are a match to TRBD1. Trimming cost V 3 bases and J 5 bases; bases outside gene matches: 3. The CDR3 extends over 13 amino acids. The germline V gene encodes CDR1 SGHVS and CDR2 FNYEAQ. The covered CDR3 bases are TGTGCCAGCAGCTTCGGCAGGGGGGAGACC. Protein sequence: CASSFGRGET. From start to end, the CDR3 is CASSFGRGETQYF.

A note on this clone: The DNA ends 3 residues before the CDR3 does, and the rest of the CDR3 is filled in from the germline J gene. The chain employs TRBV5-4 and TRBJ1-1; 7 nucleotides match TRBD1. CDR1 is SGHNT, CDR2 YYREEE, per germline (reference sequence). V was pared by 0 bases and J by 4 bases, with 3 bases of the junction left unmatched. This CDR3 region has 14 residues. The CDR3 protein is CASSLGQGGTEAFF. The DNA read from the CDR3 is TGTGCCAGCAGCTTGGGACAGGGCGGCACTGAA.

Details on this clone: Read data end 3 residues before the CDR3 end; the end is taken from the germline J gene. J is TRBJ1-4 and V is TRBV7-2, with 10 bases lining up with TRBD1. The CDR3 covers 14 residues. CDR1 and CDR2 from the germline V gene are SGHTA and FQGNSA. V lost 4 bases and J lost 6; bases outside the gene matches: 2. The CDR3 spells CASSSDRGHEKLFF. Partial CDR3 DNA: TGTGCCAGCAGCTCAGACAGGGGGCATGAAAAA. The complete variable domain, with remaining parts taken from reference TRBV7-2 and TRBJ1-4, reads GAGVSQSPSNKVTEKGKDVELRCDPISGHTALYWYRQSLGQGLEFLIYFQGNSAPDKSGLPSDRFSAERTGGSVSTLTIQRTQQEDSAVYLCASSSDRGHEKLFFGSGTQLSVL.

About this clone itself: Coverage ceases 3 residues before the CDR3 finishes, and the germline J gene fills in the end. The rearrangement joins TRBV19 to TRBJ1-1; no clear D. The CDR3 spans 13 residues. Germline CDR1 LNHDA, CDR2 SQIVND (reference sequence). The CDR3 protein is CASSPATNEKAFF. CDR3 DNA, as far as it was read: TGTGCCAGTAGCCCAGCAACTAATGAAAAA.

In the case of this clone: The read gets to within 3 residues of the CDR3 end, and the germline J gene fills in the rest. The chain uses TRBV30 and TRBJ2-3; 8 bases are a match to TRBD1. The CDR3 totals 15 residues. Germline assignment: CDR1 GTSNPN and CDR2 SVGIG (reference sequence). The chain's CDR3 is CAWNDGQGASQTQYF. The CDR3 DNA, read in part, is TGTGCCTGGAATGACGGGCAGGGGGCTTCGCAGACG.